A selection of T cell receptor beta chains follows, all from one sample in a study of T cell repertoires in cytomegalovirus infection. No cognate antigen is known for these TCRs. A single record per CDR3 protein comes from TCRdb applying MiXCR to the reads. The top ten hold more than 13% of the sample, which has approximately 910,000 distinct CDR3 sequences, about a third seen once. This specimen consisted of cultured CD8+ T cells from PBMCs, obtained from culture after CMV antigen stimulation. Receptors originate from a human donor in good health (CMV status not recorded). Some clones in this sample may be carry-over from other donors' samples. Both conserved end residues are trimmed from each CDR3.

>TRBV6-1
ASSERAGREYEQY
>TRBV6-5
ASSYFGYEQY
>TRBV7-9
ASRPGTGDSGNTIY
>TRBV27
ASSSGTGGPYNSPLH
>TRBV29-1
SVDSRGYYGYT
>TRBV11-3
ASSPARGGEQY
>TRBV29-1
SVEEAESSYNEQF
>TRBV4-1
ASGHRGSQPQH
>TRBV7-4
ASSLSRTGPPYEQY
>TRBV4-3
ASSQEGFGWTEAF
>TRBV6-1
ASSGIAGDLYEQY
>TRBV7-6
ASSLRNAHEQY
>TRBV6-5
ASSPHGGNQPQH
>TRBV5-8
ASSFTGTGQETQY
>TRBV7-9
ASSSDRGLNANTGELF
>TRBV7-9
ASSLRDREEKLF
>TRBV20-1
SATGTGGDVAGNTIY
>TRBV5-8
ASRRIAGTGELF
>TRBV11-2
ASSLRPGEEQF
>TRBV4-1
ASSQGESYGYT
>TRBV14
ASSQQQGADTQY
>TRBV5-6
ASRGRGGSSTDTQY
>TRBV5-4
ASSRGGGEQY
>TRBV27
ASSLIPVEENGYT
>TRBV7-4
ASRPNHGTADEAF
>TRBV9
ASSEGDTIY
>TRBV4-1
TSSQGSGEAMNTEAF
>TRBV7-8
ASSLAAGGMNTEAF
>TRBV12-3/TRBV12-4
ASKSSVGSPLH
>TRBV12-5
ASGLVGAGAIEAF
>TRBV18
ASSQKDGTSTDTQY
>TRBV7-6
ASSRQGTGELF
>TRBV7-9
ASSPSETLSGANVLT
>TRBV6-2/TRBV6-3
ASSYGTGFGTEAF
>TRBV20-1
SARRRSNYGYT
>TRBV29-1
SVDRDGYGYT
>TRBV19
ASSIPSGTPKDSPLH
>TRBV6-8
ASSYSSGLKTYEQY
>TRBV5-4
ASSSGQRSSYNEQF
>TRBV7-9
ASIKHRGGTDTQY
>TRBV27
ATSPGQYSNQPQH
>TRBV10-3
AIKTGGPIYGYT
>TRBV9
ASRGDQETQY
>TRBV12-3/TRBV12-4
ASSAWADRVDYGYT
>TRBV6-6
ASSSTGTSGANVLT
>TRBV27
ASNSAGLNEKLF